This T cell receptor beta chain emerged from a study of T cells in women clearing cervical HPV infection. Germline CDR1 is MNHEY and CDR2 is SVGEGT. The CDR3 extends over 12 amino acids. The ends lost 9 bases at V and 6 bases at J; junction bases unmatched: 6. Measured with immunoSEQ multiplex PCR; TCRdb has only the in-frame clones, and not every one. This sample's table has under 25,000 clones. Comments on this clone: From the germline J gene comes the end of the CDR3, since the read stops 3 residues before it.

Sequenced material: blood buffy coat. This chain uses TRBV6-2 or TRBV6-3 with TRBJ2-7; 9 bases are shared with TRBD1. This clonotype was sampled from a woman aged 18 to 69 with a cervical HPV16 infection that either progressed to CIN3+ or cleared (not recorded which). The sequenced CDR3 bases are TGTGCCAGTCGGGACAGGGCGTTCGAG. It specifies CASRDRAFE. The CDR3, in full, reads CASRDRAFEQYF.